Shown below are 21 T cell receptor beta chains from a single sample sequenced in a study of technical replicates of blood from a handful of donors (dated 2017 in TCRdb). The library was made by the immunoSEQ multiplex PCR assay. In TCRdb, the immuneACCESS table is reduced to in-frame sequences with V and J assigned. These tables do not hold every clone; where another copy was compared, an unresolved V gene accounts for under half, and the others remain unexplained. Present in this sample are about 80,000 clones, around 94% of which were seen just once. Around 0.41% of the sample is in the top ten clones. Sequencing was performed on T cells isolated from PBMCs. The receptors stem from a human donor in good health.

This chain links TRBV4-2 with TRBJ1-1, with a tentative D call TRBD1 (6 bases). V was trimmed by 4 bases and J by 1 base, leaving 7 bases between them. There are 13 residues in the CDR3. The germline V gene has CDR1 LGHNA and CDR2 YNFKEQ. The CDR3 spells CASSPGQNTEAFF. For the CDR3, the DNA is TGTGCCAGCAGCCCGGGACAGAACACTGAAGCTTTCTTT.

This clone was detected a few times. The chain joins TRBV7-3 to TRBJ1-1, with a possible D match to TRBD1 (6 bases). Germline values: CDR1 SGHTA, CDR2 FQGTGA. This CDR3 has 12 residues. V was clipped by 6 bases and J by 10 bases, with 15 bases between them. In nucleotides, the CDR3 is TGTGCCAGCAGGGAAACCGGGGGGCCAGCTTTCTTT. Its translation is CASRETGGPAFF.

This chain links TRBV6-5 with TRBJ2-7, with 8 nucleotides matching TRBD1. V lost 4 bases to trimming and J lost 6 bases; unmatched junction nucleotides: 2. CDR3 length: 12 amino acids. Germline CDR1 is MNHEY and CDR2 is SVGAGI. In DNA, the CDR3 is TGTGCCAGCAGTTTACAGGGGGGCGAGCAGTACTTC. It specifies CASSLQGGEQYF.

This sequence joins TRBV19 and TRBJ1-2, with D possibly matching TRBD1 (5 bases). The CDR3 is made up of 14 amino acids. Between the trimmed V and J ends, which lost 3 bases and 4 bases, there was a span of 12 bases. Germline V gene sequence: CDR1 LNHDA, CDR2 SQIVND (reference sequence). The CDR3 region is CASSILDRFYGYTF. The CDR3 DNA sequence: TGTGCCAGTAGTATCTTAGACAGATTCTATGGCTACACCTTC.

The chain carries TRBV6-5 and TRBJ1-5; TRBD1 is a possible D gene (6 bases). Per germline, CDR1 MNHEY and CDR2 SVGAGI. The CDR3 extends over 14 amino acids. V shed 2 bases and J shed 6 bases, with 11 bases lying between them. The CDR3 nucleotides read TGTGCCAGCAGTTACGGAGGCAGGGGTCAGCCCCAGCATTTT. Its translation is CASSYGGRGQPQHF.

V gene TRBV9 combines with J gene TRBJ2-7, with 9 bases that match TRBD1. V lost 2 bases, J lost 3 bases, and 0 bases stayed unmatched. Germline V gives CDR1 SGDLS, CDR2 YYNGEE. The CDR3 covers 13 residues. The chain's CDR3 is CASSVTGGYEQYF. The CDR3 nucleotides are TGTGCCAGCAGCGTGACAGGGGGCTACGAGCAGTACTTC.

The gene calls are TRBV28 and TRBJ2-7; possible D gene TRBD2, 5 bases. The germline V and J ends were trimmed by 6 bases and 1 base, with 10 bases remaining between them. The CDR3 contains 13 residues. CDR1 and CDR2 from the germline V gene are MDHEN and SYDVKM. The CDR3 spells CASRRVASYEQYF. The DNA for the CDR3 is TGTGCCAGCAGGCGGGTGGCGTCCTACGAGCAGTACTTC.

The chain joins TRBV7-6 to TRBJ1-5, with D tentatively TRBD1 (5 bases). Germline CDR1 and CDR2: SGHVS and FNYEAQ. The CDR3 totals 13 residues. Trimming removed 5 bases at V and 5 bases at J, with 10 bases between. The CDR3 bases are TGTGCCAGCAGCCTGGGGCAGTATCAGCCCCAGCATTTT. This gives the protein CASSLGQYQPQHF.

This CDR3 is CASSQDGGLAFF. CDR3 nucleotides: TGCGCCAGCAGCCAAGATGGGGGGTTGGCTTTCTTT. V and J are TRBV4-1 and TRBJ1-1; D might be TRBD1 (5 bases). V was clipped by 0 bases and J by 11 bases, with 10 bases between them. This CDR3 contains 12 residues. CDR1 MGHRA and CDR2 YSYEKL come from the germline V gene.

V usage is TRBV7-3 and J usage is TRBJ2-2; weak D call: TRBD1 (6 bases). Germline CDR1 is SGHTA and CDR2 is FQGTGA. The V end was cut by 2 bases, the J end by 6 bases, with 13 bases between. This CDR3 is built from 15 residues. DNA for the CDR3: TGTGCCAGCAGCTTAGCCAGGGGTGGATCCGGGGAGCTGTTTTTT. The encoded protein is CASSLARGGSGELFF.

The rearrangement links TRBV10-3 to TRBJ1-4; possible D gene TRBD1, 6 bases. Germline CDR1 is ENHRY and CDR2 is SYGVKD. Trimming stripped 0 bases from V and 1 base from J, with 6 bases between. CDR3 size: 15 residues. CDR3 sequence: CAISESGGTNEKLFF. In nucleotides, the CDR3 is TGTGCCATCAGTGAGTCAGGGGGAACTAATGAAAAACTGTTTTTT.

The V gene is TRBV7-7, the J gene TRBJ2-1; 9 nucleotides agree with TRBD1. Trimming at V came to 5 bases and at J to 7 bases, leaving 9 bases not matched to a gene. CDR3 size: 15 residues. From germline, CDR1 is SSHAT and CDR2 FNYEAQ (reference sequence). In nucleotides, the CDR3 is TGTGCCAGCAGCCGGGGACAGGGAGGAAGGAATGAGCAGTTCTTC. Its protein product is CASSRGQGGRNEQFF.

The chain combines TRBV5-6 with TRBJ1-3; no clear D gene. The germline V and J ends were trimmed by 4 bases and 4 bases, with 12 bases remaining between them. There are 14 residues in the CDR3. Germline CDR1 and CDR2: SGHDT and YYEEEE. The CDR3 loop reads CASSLRAQGNTIYF. For the CDR3, the DNA is TGTGCCAGCAGCCTAAGAGCACAGGGAAACACCATATATTTT.

The V call is TRBV9, the J call TRBJ1-5; the match to TRBD1 covers 9 bases. The CDR3 loop spans 16 amino acids. J gave up 7 bases and V 3 bases, and 11 bases lay outside the gene matches. Germline assignment: CDR1 SGDLS and CDR2 YYNGEE. The CDR3 DNA reads as TGTGCCAGCAGCGGTCCCGGGACAGGGAGAGGACAGCCCCAGCATTTT. Translated, it gives CASSGPGTGRGQPQHF.

The chain joins TRBV10-3 to TRBJ2-7, with TRBD2 matching over 15 bases. This CDR3 has 20 amino acids. The V gene end was trimmed by 2 bases and the J gene end by 1 base; junction bases not matched to a gene: 12. The V gene's germline CDR1 is ENHRY and CDR2 SYGVKD. The CDR3 loop reads CAISESPGTSGRRPSYEQYF. CDR3 sequence (DNA): TGTGCCATCAGTGAGAGCCCCGGGACTAGCGGGAGGCGACCTTCCTACGAGCAGTACTTC.

V usage is TRBV7-3 and J usage is TRBJ1-2; D is ambiguous. Between the trimmed V and J ends, which lost 3 bases and 6 bases, there was a span of 11 bases. Germline lookup yields CDR1 SGHTA and CDR2 FQGTGA. The CDR3 has 13 amino acids. The CDR3 DNA sequence: TGTGCCAGCAGCTTGAATTCAGGAAATGGCTACACCTTC. Translation: CASSLNSGNGYTF.

This clone was detected once. The V and J genes are TRBV5-1 and TRBJ2-5; tentative D call: TRBD2 (6 bases). The germline V gene has CDR1 SGHRS and CDR2 YFSETQ. The V and J ends lost 2 bases and 3 bases respectively, with 8 bases between them. The CDR3 contains 13 residues. CDR3 DNA sequence: TGCGCCAGCAGCTTAGTAGCGGAAGAGACCCAGTACTTC. It is translated as CASSLVAEETQYF. The full variable domain, in which reference TRBV5-1 and TRBJ2-5 provide the parts outside the CDR3, is KAGVTQTPRYLIKTRGQQVTLSCSPISGHRSVSWYQQTPGQGLQFLFEYFSETQRNKGNFPGRFSGRQFSNSRSEMNVSTLELGDSALYLCASSLVAEETQYFGPGTRLLVL.

DNA for the CDR3: TGTGCCAGCAGCGCTACAGGGGCCGGCGAGCAGTTCTTC. Translation: CASSATGAGEQFF. The V gene is TRBV9, the J gene TRBJ2-1; 7 bases are a match to TRBD1. V lost 3 bases to trimming and J lost 10 bases; unmatched junction nucleotides: 7. Germline V gene data show CDR1 as SGDLS and CDR2 as YYNGEE. This CDR3 comprises 13 residues.

The V gene is TRBV27, the J gene TRBJ2-2; 8 bases are shared with TRBD1. The V segment lost 5 bases and the J segment 2 bases; nucleotides outside the gene matches: 4. The CDR3 covers 15 residues. Germline loops: CDR1 MNHEY, CDR2 SMNVEV (reference sequence). In DNA, the CDR3 is TGTGCCAGCAGTCAACAGGGGGTAAACACCGGGGAGCTGTTTTTT. This encodes CASSQQGVNTGELFF.

A single count supports this clone. The gene calls are TRBV11-3 and TRBJ2-3; 7 bases are shared with TRBD2. The CDR3 loop spans 17 amino acids. V dropped 1 base and J dropped 2; count of bases not matched to a gene: 9. Germline lookup yields CDR1 SGHNT and CDR2 YENEEA. The CDR3 nucleotides are TGTGCCAGCAGCTTAGTAAGATGGGGGGGAAACACAGATACGCAGTATTTT. This translates into CASSLVRWGGNTDTQYF.

The J gene is TRBJ2-7, the V gene TRBV6-5; D perhaps matches TRBD2 (6 bases). Germline CDR1 is MNHEY and CDR2 is SVGAGI. The CDR3 contains 13 residues. The V gene lost 6 bases and the J gene lost 7 bases, with 16 bases spanning the gap. The CDR3 region is CASSPLGGLEQYF. In DNA, the CDR3 is TGTGCCAGCAGCCCCCTGGGGGGTTTGGAGCAGTACTTC.